Presented here are 13 T cell receptor beta chains from one specimen sequenced in a study of T-cell reconstitution after alpha-beta-depleted transplantation in children. The library targeted TCRbeta and was prepared with unique molecular identifiers. A single record per CDR3 protein comes from TCRdb applying MiXCR to the PCR reads. In the table there are about a million distinct CDR3 sequences, 25% to 35% of which are singletons. Here the sequenced sample was PBMCs, mostly from graft donor cells, taken 360 days after TCRalphabeta/CD19-depleted stem cell transplant. These receptors all come from a boy under two years old who had a stem cell transplant for SCID, so the T cells may come from the graft donor.

This clonotype showed up just a few times. The rearrangement links TRBV12-3 or TRBV12-4 to TRBJ2-7; possible D gene TRBD1, 5 bases. The CDR3 runs 13 residues. The ends were cut back, 7 bases at V and 1 base at J, with 11 bases in the middle. The CDR3 coding sequence is TGTGCCAGCAAACCACAGGAATCCTACGAGCAGTACTTC. It translates to CASKPQESYEQYF.

The CDR3 protein is CASSLGPQGAEAFF. As DNA, the CDR3 is TGCGCCAGCAGCTTGGGCCCCCAGGGAGCTGAAGCTTTCTTT. The V gene is TRBV5-1, the J gene TRBJ1-1, with a possible D match to TRBD1 (5 bases). V was trimmed by 0 bases and J by 6 bases, leaving 12 bases between them. Germline V gene lookup returns CDR1 SGHRS and CDR2 YFSETQ. The CDR3 loop spans 14 amino acids.

Only a few counts were recorded for this clonotype. The chain carries TRBV12-3 or TRBV12-4 and TRBJ1-1, with 8 bases lining up with TRBD1. The CDR3 length is 16 residues. V shed 5 bases, J shed 5 bases, and the junction held 13 bases outside the gene matches. CDR3 nucleotide sequence: TGTGCCAGCAGTCCCGGACAGGGAATGGGGCGAACTGAAGCTTTCTTT. Its protein is CASSPGQGMGRTEAFF.

This clonotype was seen a handful of times. The rearrangement uses TRBV7-3 and TRBJ1-6; D is ambiguous. Germline CDR1 is SGHTA and CDR2 is FQGTGA. Trimming stripped 0 bases from V and 6 bases from J, with 12 bases between. CDR3 size: 16 residues. CDR3 residues: CASSLTVGTINSPLHF. CDR3 in DNA: TGTGCCAGCAGCTTAACCGTCGGTACAATTAATTCACCCCTCCACTTT.

The rearrangement links TRBV7-2 to TRBJ2-7; a weak D match, TRBD1 (5 bases). Germline V gene sequence: CDR1 SGHTA, CDR2 FQGNSA. This CDR3 has 13 amino acids. Trimming took off 3 bases at V and 6 bases at J, with 12 bases between the two ends. CDR3 sequence (DNA): TGTGCCAGCAGCTTCAGGGAAATTGGCGAGCAGTACTTC. Its translation is CASSFREIGEQYF. The full variable domain, its missing parts supplied by reference TRBV7-2 and TRBJ2-7, is GAGVSQSPSNKVTEKGKDVELRCDPISGHTALYWYRQSLGQGLEFLIYFQGNSAPDKSGLPSDRFSAERTGGSVSTLTIQRTQQEDSAVYLCASSFREIGEQYFGPGTRLTVT.

The chain combines TRBV29-1 with TRBJ1-2; no clear D. This CDR3 contains 15 residues. Trimming took 1 base from V and 0 from J, leaving 12 bases between them. Germline-derived CDR1 and CDR2 are SQVTM and ANQGSEA. The CDR3 here is CSVEGPSLANYGYTF. In DNA, the CDR3 is TGCAGCGTTGAAGGCCCAAGCCTAGCTAACTATGGCTACACCTTC.

The chain has TRBV12-5 and TRBJ2-1; TRBD2 is a possible D gene (5 bases). The CDR3 loop spans 13 amino acids. V lost 5 bases and J lost 7, with 12 bases in between. The germline V gene encodes CDR1 LGHNT and CDR2 FRNRAP. CDR3 in amino acids: CASGPLPGNEQFF. The CDR3 DNA is TGTGCTAGTGGTCCCCTCCCGGGGAATGAGCAGTTCTTC.

The chain links TRBV6-5 to TRBJ2-2; D is undetermined. Germline V gene data show CDR1 as MNHEY and CDR2 as SVGAGI. CDR3 length equals 15 residues. V was cut by 4 bases and J by 8 bases, with 17 bases left in between. The CDR3: CASSFLDRSAGELFF. In DNA, the CDR3 is TGTGCCAGCAGTTTCCTCGACCGGAGCGCTGGGGAGCTGTTTTTT.

This clonotype showed up just a few times. The rearrangement links TRBV5-1 to TRBJ2-4, with 8 nucleotides matching TRBD1. Losses at the gene ends were 3 bases for V and 3 bases for J; bases not matched to a gene: 2. The CDR3 consists of 14 residues. Germline V gene sequence: CDR1 SGHRS, CDR2 YFSETQ. CDR3 in DNA: TGCGCCAGCAGCTGGACAGGGTACAAAAACATTCAGTACTTC. Translation: CASSWTGYKNIQYF.

This clonotype was detected a few times. V and J are TRBV5-1 and TRBJ2-1; a weak D match, TRBD2 (6 bases). V was cut by 1 base and J by 10 bases, with 12 bases left in between. The CDR3 is 13 amino acids. Germline V lookup: CDR1 SGHRS, CDR2 YFSETQ. For the CDR3, the DNA is TGCGCCAGCAGCTTGAGGAGGGCCGGAGAGCAGTTCTTC. As protein: CASSLRRAGEQFF.

J is TRBJ1-1 and V is TRBV12-3 or TRBV12-4; D is ambiguous. V gave up 2 bases and J gave up 4 bases, with 8 bases separating them. CDR3 length equals 13 residues. CDR3: CASSLTEGTEAFF. Here the CDR3 DNA reads TGTGCCAGCAGTTTAACCGAGGGCACTGAAGCTTTCTTT.

This rearrangement joins TRBV27 to TRBJ2-7, with 13 positions matching TRBD2. J was trimmed by 0 bases and V by 6 bases; bases with no gene match: 8. The CDR3 covers 17 residues. Germline V lookup: CDR1 MNHEY, CDR2 SMNVEV (reference sequence). The CDR3: CASSPRLAGGNSYEQYF. CDR3 DNA sequence: TGTGCCAGCAGCCCCAGACTAGCGGGGGGAAACTCCTACGAGCAGTACTTC.

This clonotype showed up just a few times. The V and J genes are TRBV18 and TRBJ2-6; D is ambiguous. The CDR3 sequence is 13 residues long. Germline loops: CDR1 KGHSH, CDR2 LQKENI. Trimming shortened V by 3 bases and J by 13 bases, and 13 bases separated the two germline ends. The DNA for the CDR3 is TGTGCCAGCTCACCCGTGGCCCTTCCTGTCCTGACTTTC. Translation: CASSPVALPVLTF.